This T cell receptor beta chain is from a study of radiotherapy plus CTLA-4 blockade in lung cancer. The CDR3 contains 14 residues. CDR1 is MNHEY, CDR2 SMNVEV, per germline (reference sequence). The V end lost 4 bases, the J end lost 3 bases, and 11 bases lay between the germline ends. The protocol was immunoSEQ multiplex PCR, while the TCRdb copy is restricted to in-frame clones and leaves out a portion. The sample shows some 78,000 clones, around 86% of them seen only once. Concerning this clone: The antigen is undetermined.

Study results and limitations: Radiotherapy plus ipilimumab was followed by expansion in blood of tumor-derived TCR clones.

Sequences were derived from peripheral blood, sampled from a patient treated with radiotherapy plus ipilimumab. The TCR sequence derives from a human donor with non-small cell lung cancer who had a partial response to radiotherapy plus ipilimumab. V is TRBV27 and J is TRBJ2-3; a weak D match, TRBD2 (5 bases). In DNA form, the CDR3 reads TGTGCCAGCAGTTGGATGGGAGCAACAGATACGCAGTATTTT. This encodes CASSWMGATDTQYF.